A single T cell receptor beta chain is shown here with its context. Its antigen has not been determined. No base quality information exists; no much larger clone differs at one position. The record originates from a study of blood T cell repertoires in COVID-19 (dated by TCRdb to about 2020). Some background on the complete study: Samples covering the acute and convalescent phases of COVID-19 were provided by collaborators in the United States, Italy and Spain. The prospective study material was composed of cDNA or gDNA derived from T cells, B-cell-depleted T cells, or PBMCs. Deeply sampled blood TCRbeta repertoires from subjects exposed to, actively infected with, or recovered from COVID-19 were included in the dataset. The repertoires were released in a freely available public database meant as a resource for research on the immune response to SARS-CoV-2. Samples were obtained from the ongoing ImmuneRACE study (first 160 participants) and from 950 to 1,500 subjects provided by 6 global collaborators. The sample metadata nearly always contained a de-identified subject ID, COVID-19 status, age in years and sex. Where available, HLA class I and class II types were taken from metadata supplied by the sample provider and were not determined by assay-based typing. Overall study results and their limits: How much clinical and demographic metadata was included differed by source and by participant, and the metadata was provided uncurated.

The collaborating institutions used their own protocols to collect whole blood in K2EDTA tubes. For TCRbeta analysis, collaborators shipped samples as frozen whole blood, isolated PBMCs, or DNA extracted from either of those sample types. The germline V gene encodes CDR1 SGHRS and CDR2 YFSETQ. There are 15 amino acids in the CDR3, from cysteine to phenylalanine inclusive. Only CDR3 DNA is held: 45 bases, read in frame from base 1. V sheds 1 base and J sheds 4 bases, leaving 15 bases between their ends. TCRbeta CDR3 regions were amplified from genomic DNA using the immunoSEQ Assay, a bias-controlled multiplex PCR. The paper's processing steps were these. The number of nucleated cells in each sample was estimated from the amplification of reference gene primers within the assay. To quantify the absolute abundance of each unique TCRbeta CDR3 rearrangement, sequence reads were collapsed and filtered. For each sample, productive Simpson clonality was calculated as the square root of Simpson's diversity index over productive rearrangements. Sourced from immuneACCESS, this table was stored by TCRdb with only in-frame sequences that have V and J called. A share of the clones is absent; for the studies checked, an unresolved V gene accounts for under half, and the remainder has no known explanation. V and J calls and clone size are copied from that table; D and trimming were computed from the DNA. Across this sample there are 170,000 or so clones, with 80% seen only once. About 7% of the sample goes to the ten largest clones.

The sequence derives from a man aged 70-80 years with active or convalescent COVID-19. Sequenced sample: peripheral blood. The sequence links TRBV5-1 to TRBJ2-7, and possibly TRBD2, on 5 matching bases. In nucleotides, the sequence is TGCGCCAGCAGCTTGCTCGGGGATGTTGCTTACGAGCAGTACTTC. This translates into CASSLLGDVAYEQYF.